This is a list of T cell receptor beta chains from one sample in a study of breast tumors, draining lymph nodes, adjacent tissues. TCRdb recomputed calls from the multiplex PCR reads with MiXCR, one row per CDR3 protein. In the table there are around 230,000 distinct CDR3 sequences, roughly 32% of which are singletons. The sample comprised axillary lymph node tissue. All receptors come from a female donor with breast cancer. Some clones in this sample may be carry-over from other donors' samples. Each CDR3 is given with its conserved first and last residue. Only some rows state a clone size, as once, few, many or a class for expanded clones.

j_gene	len	v_gene	abundance	CDR3aa
TRBJ2-4	20	TRBV19	few	CASSSRGGGQDRENKTIQYF
TRBJ2-1	15	TRBV5-1	many	CASSLESTPRGEQFF
TRBJ2-3	14	TRBV29-1	-	CSVGRGGSTDTQYF
TRBJ2-7	17	TRBV6-2/TRBV6-3	many	CASSLSNRRASFYEQYF
TRBJ2-6	16	TRBV20-1	-	CSARQGRASGANVLTF
TRBJ1-2	13	TRBV24-1	-	CATSSPEGYGYTF
TRBJ2-3	16	TRBV5-1	many	CASSLPARPSTDTQYF
TRBJ1-3	13	TRBV29-1	-	CSVVRGPGNTIYF
TRBJ2-3	12	TRBV5-5	-	CASSLESNAQYF
TRBJ2-7	14	TRBV5-1	many	CASSLASGGYEQYF
TRBJ2-1	18	TRBV7-9	many	CASSLVALAGASYNEQFF
TRBJ1-1	13	TRBV3-1	-	CASSLQTGSEAFF
TRBJ1-3	14	TRBV2	many	CASSEHPSGNTIYF
TRBJ2-1	15	TRBV7-3	many	CASSPDRAYYNEQFF
TRBJ2-7	13	TRBV20-1	many	CSARRPEGHEQYF
TRBJ2-1	16	TRBV7-2	many	CASRIRGGGSYNEQFF